This TCR beta chain was found in a study of shared clonotypes between healthy human individuals (dated by TCRdb to the early 2020s). About the study as a whole: The cohort comprised a couple of women and a few men aged 18 to 49 years. Blood TCR repertoires of about 5 healthy adults were deeply sequenced to estimate repertoire size and the extent of clonotype sharing between individuals. Libraries were prepared and TCR repertoires were sequenced by different laboratories using diverse techniques, in order to increase sequencing depth and limit assay-specific biases. Between about 0.94 and 8.9 billion PBMCs per donor were obtained by leukapheresis. Overall results and qualifications from the work: Because the study included a small number of donors, the genetic and exposure-history diversity represented was limited. Only blood was sampled, and tissue TCR repertoires likely differ from those in blood. Pairwise subsampling led to the expectation that sequencing depth would affect the degree of clonotype sharing among donors.

To note about this clone: Its antigen is unknown. No clone much larger than this one lies a single base away; base qualities are absent.

CDR1 and CDR2 are read off the germline V gene as SGHDT and YYEEEE. Taken from cysteine to phenylalanine, the CDR3 has 13 residues. Only the CDR3 part of the read is kept: 39 bases, read in frame from the first base. V loses 5 bases of germline sequence and J loses 10 bases, and the interval between the two ends is 18 bases. Using the deep immunoSEQ assay, TCR CDR3 regions were amplified from genomic DNA by multiplex PCR. Genomic DNA extracted from each cell subset was distributed evenly over all wells of several immunoSEQ 96-well plates, and each plate served as one replicate. For unsorted PBMC, 300 ng of genomic DNA, equivalent to roughly 30,000 T cell genomes, went into each replicate PCR. Ten immunoSEQ deep assay plates were used to sequence the unsorted PBMC genomic DNA. Purified libraries were quantified with a Qubit 3.0 fluorometer, sized on a Bioanalyzer 2100, and re-quantified with the KAPA Library Quantification kit. Every immunoSEQ 96-well plate was sequenced on a dedicated single-read 150-cycle Illumina NextSeq 550 flow cell. Processing in the source paper ran as follows. Because the immunoSEQ output held only junctional sequences and lacked quality scores, the filtering could not match the filtering applied to full-length reads. To assign V/J genes and CDR3, sequences were annotated using PyIR, a Python wrapper for IgBLAST v1.9, with IMGT germline references. Reads with weak V/J assignments (E-value above 1e-6), missing CDR3, stop codons, out-of-frame junctions, or ambiguous translated residues were removed. A V3J clonotype was defined by an identical inferred V gene, J gene, and CDR3 amino acid sequence. Percentage overlap between repertoires was calculated by dividing the number of shared unique clonotypes by the size of the smaller repertoire. Three approaches were used to assess repertoire richness: RTK rarefaction, the Chao1 estimator, and Recon v2.1 estimates of unobserved clonotypes. TCRdb carries this immuneACCESS record with in-frame sequences only. Its versions omit some clonotypes, under half of them owing to an unresolved V gene in the studies checked, with the rest unexplained. The D gene and trimming were derived from the DNA, and the V and J assignments and clone size from that table. Counted in this sample were about 460,000 clones; 75% to 80% of them appeared once. The biggest ten clones account for 12% of the sample.

Healthy HIV-negative adults with no recently reported acute infections or vaccinations were included as donors. Only Caucasian adults living in Nashville, Tennessee, USA were represented among the donors. For unsorted samples, 90 million or so PBMCs were counted and genomic DNA was extracted with the QIAamp DNA Blood Mini kit. After blood collection by leukapheresis, PBMCs were isolated using Ficoll-Histopaque density gradient centrifugation and then cryopreserved in the vapor phase of liquid nitrogen. The clonotype comes from a woman in her 40s in good health. Some clones in this sample may be carry-over from other donors' samples. Sequenced: PBMCs. This chain is built from TRBV5-6 and TRBJ1-1; confidence is insufficient to name the D gene. The DNA sequence is TGTGCCAGCAGTTCCTTGAGGGCAAGAGGAGCTTTCTTT. Its protein reads: CASSSLRARGAFF. With the portions outside the CDR3 filled from the reference TRBV5-6 and TRBJ1-1 genes, the complete variable region becomes DAGVTQSPTHLIKTRGQQVTLRCSPKSGHDTVSWYQQALGQGPQFIFQYYEEEERQRGNFPDRFSGHQFPNYSSELNVNALLLGDSALYLCASSSLRARGAFFGQGTRLTVV.